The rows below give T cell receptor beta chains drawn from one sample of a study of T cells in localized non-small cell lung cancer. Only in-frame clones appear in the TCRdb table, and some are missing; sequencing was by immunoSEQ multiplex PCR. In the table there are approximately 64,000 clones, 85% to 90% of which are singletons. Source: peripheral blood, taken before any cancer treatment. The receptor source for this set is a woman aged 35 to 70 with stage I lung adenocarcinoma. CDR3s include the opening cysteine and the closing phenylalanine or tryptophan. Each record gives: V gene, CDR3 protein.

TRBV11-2 CASSLGGYEGEAFF
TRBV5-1 CASSLDRPATNEKLFF
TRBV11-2 CASSLQNTEAFF
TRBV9 CASTLGHMTYGEAFF
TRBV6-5 CASRPGTGSFEQYF
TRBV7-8 CASSLLPGMNTEAFF
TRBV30 CAWSGGGGRNPSGANVLTF
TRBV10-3 CAISDSQAVTDTQYF
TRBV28 CASSMDRVHGYTF
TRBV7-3 CASSLTSGIYEQYF
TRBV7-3 CASKGGAADTQYF
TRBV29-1 CSVKGGSGANVLTF
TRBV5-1 CASSFGQGVETQYF
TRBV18 CASSPPNGRNEKLFF
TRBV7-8 CASSLVSGNTEAFF
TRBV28 CASNTGTGDGRPQHF
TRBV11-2 CASSLSITGGLNEQFF
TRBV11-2 CASSLEGGSRTEAFF
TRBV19 CASSDTSGGFNEQFF
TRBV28 CASMASGRTRVEQYF
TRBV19 CASSIRGERETEAFF
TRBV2 CATRGGGPGTDTQYF
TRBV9 CASSPGAGLTDTQYF
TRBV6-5 CASSYSPAEATPFF
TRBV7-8 CASNPGGPNQPQHF
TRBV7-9 CASNFQVGAIGDEQFF
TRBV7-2 CASSLAATANQPQHF
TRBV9 CASRKGQGVKLMNTEAFF
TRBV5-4 CASSLEDTQYF
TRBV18 CASSPSTGGNYGYTF
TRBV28 CASTPRVGGELFF
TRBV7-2 CASRHDGEAFF
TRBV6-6 CASSQQGAILSYEQYF
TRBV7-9 CASSMGGDTEAFF
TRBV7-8 CASSTNGQSSYEQYF
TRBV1 CTSSQSAAGGSSLFF
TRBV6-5 CASTGSQETQYF
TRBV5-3 CARSCRALTEAFF
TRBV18 CASSPRDTGELFF
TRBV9 CASSASRSGTSSQETQYF
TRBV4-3 CASSQVGLADTQYF
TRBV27 CASRIQGGNQPQHF
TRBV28 CASSFNDRETQYF
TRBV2 CASSEAIGRGEGGYTF
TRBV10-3 CAISLTSGRNGELFF
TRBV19 CASSGSGWLSSYEQYF
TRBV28 CASSLSTEAFF
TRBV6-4 CASIPGFYGYTF
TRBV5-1 CASGRGSGANVLTF
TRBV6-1 CASSEGGRPSDTQYF
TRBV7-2 CASSLPLWGPEAFF
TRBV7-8 CASSFGRRGRGYEQYF
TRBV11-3 CASSWTGTGTDTQYF